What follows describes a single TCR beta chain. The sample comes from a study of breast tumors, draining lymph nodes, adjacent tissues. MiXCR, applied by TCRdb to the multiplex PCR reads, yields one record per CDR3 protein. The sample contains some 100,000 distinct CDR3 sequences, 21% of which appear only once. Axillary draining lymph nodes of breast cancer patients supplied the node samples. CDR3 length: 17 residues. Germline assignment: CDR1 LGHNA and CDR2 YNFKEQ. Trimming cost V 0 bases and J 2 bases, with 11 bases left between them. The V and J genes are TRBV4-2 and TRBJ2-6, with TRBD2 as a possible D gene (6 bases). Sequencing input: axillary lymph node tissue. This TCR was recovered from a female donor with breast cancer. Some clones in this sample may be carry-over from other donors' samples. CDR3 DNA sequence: TGTGCCAGCAGCCAAGAAACGGTAGCGGCTGGGGCCAACGTCCTGACTTTC. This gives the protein CASSQETVAAGANVLTF.